The text below deals with one T cell receptor (beta chain). Germline V gene sequence: CDR1 MGHDK, CDR2 SYGVNS. V was pared by 2 bases and J by 4 bases, with 11 bases of the junction left unmatched. CDR3 size: 17 residues. The source of the sample is a study of blood T cell repertoires in COVID-19. In the study's own analysis: Cell counts per sample came from amplifying reference gene primers. Sequencing was performed with immunoSEQ multiplex PCR; in TCRdb, only in-frame clones are kept and a portion is missing. V, J and clone size reflect that table, while D and trimming were determined from the DNA. The profile shows tens of thousands of clones, roughly 91% of them singletons.

Source material: peripheral blood. The source is a woman aged 45-65 years in a cohort sampled during active COVID-19. The chain is built from TRBV25-1 and TRBJ2-3, with 8 bases that match TRBD1. DNA for the CDR3: TGTGCCAGCAGTGAACCCTCCGGACAGGGAAGTGCAGATACGCAGTATTTT. This sequence encodes CASSEPSGQGSADTQYF.